Presented here are 28 T cell receptor beta chains from one specimen sequenced in a study of blood T cells in healthy people across ages. Sample-barcoded 5' priming and a J-beta primer mix drove a second PCR of roughly 7 to 11 cycles. Each CDR3 protein gets one entry after TCRdb re-called the 5' RACE reads with MiXCR. The sample records some 940,000 distinct CDR3 sequences, roughly 29% being singletons. The data were also submitted as part of a second study, on T cells of mothers and their children.

The material sequenced was blood. The receptors were gathered from a woman aged 40 to 50 in good health.

Worth noting for this clonotype: A much larger clone differs by one base, so this may be a read error. The J gene is TRBJ2-3, the V gene TRBV7-3; D perhaps matches TRBD2 (7 bases). Looked up from germline, CDR1 is SGHTA and CDR2 is FQGTGA. CDR3 length: 17 amino acids. The CDR3 region is CASSLRGGGSGTDAQYF. DNA of the CDR3: TGTGCCAGCAGCTTAAGGGGAGGGGGGAGCGGCACAGATGCGCAGTATTTT.

This clonotype was seen more than once but under ten times. This chain uses TRBV5-1 with TRBJ1-1, with D tentatively TRBD1 (5 bases). In germline, CDR1 is SGHRS, CDR2 YFSETQ. The CDR3 length is 15 residues. V was clipped by 7 bases and J by 1 base, with 17 bases between them. The CDR3 bases are TGCGCCAGCGGCGAACCCGGGACGGGGAACACTGAAGCTTTCTTT. Amino acid sequence: CASGEPGTGNTEAFF.

This chain uses TRBV28 with TRBJ2-4; no definite D call. V lost 7 bases and J lost 8, with 18 bases in between. The CDR3 is made up of 14 amino acids. Germline V lookup: CDR1 MDHEN, CDR2 SYDVKM. The CDR3 here is CASTRRAQHHIQYF. CDR3 coding DNA: TGTGCCAGCACCCGAAGAGCACAGCACCACATTCAGTACTTC.

This clonotype was counted many times. The chain joins TRBV15 to TRBJ1-2; D gene unclear. The CDR3 sequence is 16 residues long. V was shortened by 0 bases and J by 0 bases, with 11 bases between the two germline ends. In germline, CDR1 is LNHNV, CDR2 YYDKDF (reference sequence). CDR3 sequence reads: CATSREARGSNYGYTF. The CDR3 nucleotides read TGTGCCACCAGCAGAGAAGCCCGAGGTTCTAACTATGGCTACACCTTC.

This clonotype was detected ten times or more. The chain couples TRBV4-3 to TRBJ2-1; D not resolved. CDR3 length: 16 amino acids. V lost 0 bases, J lost 0 bases, and 9 bases lay in between. Germline lookup yields CDR1 LGHNA and CDR2 YSLEER. The CDR3, as DNA: TGCGCCAGCAGCCAAGATTTTCCTAGCTCCTACAATGAGCAGTTCTTC. Amino acid sequence: CASSQDFPSSYNEQFF.

This clonotype was seen ten or more times. This chain links TRBV28 with TRBJ2-3; D gene uncertain. This CDR3 is 15 amino acids long. With 6 bases removed from V and 0 bases from J, the gap between germline ends came to 13 bases. The germline gives CDR1 MDHEN, CDR2 SYDVKM. DNA of the CDR3: TGTGCCAGCAGCACTGGCGCCCGAAGCACAGATACGCAGTATTTT. Protein sequence: CASSTGARSTDTQYF.

The chain recombines TRBV7-2 with TRBJ2-4; tentative D call: TRBD2 (6 bases). The J call is in doubt because the DNA end fits TRBJ2-5 better. Germline CDR1 SGHTA, CDR2 FQGNSA. The CDR3 has 13 amino acids. The CDR3 bases are TGTACCAGCAGCCGGACTAATCAAGAGACCCAGTACTTC. This translates into CTSSRTNQETQYF.

The chain links TRBV20-1 to TRBJ2-3; 10 bases match TRBD2. J was trimmed by 10 bases and V by 6 bases; bases with no gene match: 13. This CDR3 spans 14 amino acids. CDR1 is DFQATT and CDR2 is SNEGSKA in the germline V gene (reference sequence). The CDR3 sequence is CSAPSRLAGDAQYF. CDR3 nucleotide sequence: TGCAGTGCCCCTTCGAGACTAGCGGGCGATGCGCAGTATTTT.

A word on this clonotype: This could be a read error, since a much larger clone is one nucleotide away. The chain is built from TRBV28 and TRBJ1-2, with D unclear. The length of the CDR3 is 12 residues. The germline V gene encodes CDR1 MDHEN and CDR2 SYDVKM. CDR3 bases: TGTACCAGCAGTCTCCCGGAGTATGGCTACACCTTC. Translation: CTSSLPEYGYTF.

This clonotype has at least ten counts. The CDR3 DNA reads as TGCGCCAGCAGCCAAGATACTCAGGGACCCTACGAGCAGTACTTC. Its translation: CASSQDTQGPYEQYF. This chain links TRBV4-1 with TRBJ2-7; D possibly uses TRBD1 or TRBD2 (5 bases each). Germline CDR1 and CDR2: MGHRA and YSYEKL. The CDR3 extends over 15 amino acids. V was clipped by 0 bases and J by 2 bases, with 11 bases between them.

As concerns this clonotype: A much larger clone lies a single base off, so this may be a read error. The rearrangement links TRBV5-1 to TRBJ2-7; no clear D. Germline CDR1 SGHRS, CDR2 YFSETQ. The V gene lost 0 bases and the J gene lost 6 bases, with 13 bases spanning the gap. The CDR3 spans 14 residues. The CDR3 spells CASSLVRDNAEQYF. Here the CDR3 DNA reads TGCGCCAGCAGCTTGGTCAGAGATAACGCCGAGCAGTACTTC.

This chain joins TRBV10-3 and TRBJ1-1, with a possible D match to TRBD1 (6 bases). The ends were cut back, 3 bases at V and 3 bases at J, with 14 bases in the middle. This CDR3 spans 15 amino acids. From germline, CDR1 is ENHRY and CDR2 SYGVKD. This CDR3 reads CAISDPGAEDTEAFF. The CDR3 coding sequence is TGTGCCATCAGTGACCCGGGGGCGGAGGACACTGAAGCTTTCTTT.

The V gene is TRBV28, the J gene TRBJ2-5, with a weak D call TRBD1 (5 bases). This CDR3 is built from 17 residues. The germline V and J ends were trimmed by 7 bases and 1 base, with 22 bases remaining between them. Looked up from germline, CDR1 is MDHEN and CDR2 is SYDVKM. The CDR3 loop is CASTPGRWGTPQETQYF. Here the CDR3 DNA reads TGTGCCAGCACTCCGGGCCGTTGGGGCACTCCCCAAGAGACCCAGTACTTC.

The chain couples TRBV7-2 to TRBJ2-6; D is possibly TRBD2 (5 bases). Trimming removed 2 bases at V and 4 bases at J, with 15 bases between. The CDR3 contains 17 residues. CDR1 SGHTA and CDR2 FQGNSA come from the germline V gene. The CDR3, as DNA: TGTGCCAGCAGCTTAAGGAGGAGGCGTTCCGGGGCCAACGTCCTGACTTTC. Amino acids: CASSLRRRRSGANVLTF.

The rearrangement joins TRBV12-3 or TRBV12-4 to TRBJ2-7; TRBD2 agrees at 9 bases. CDR3 size: 16 residues. Losses at the gene ends were 1 base for V and 0 bases for J; bases not matched to a gene: 4. CDR3 sequence reads: CASSLVSGGVSYEQYF. The DNA for the CDR3 is TGTGCCAGCAGTTTAGTTAGCGGGGGAGTCTCCTACGAGCAGTACTTC.

The V gene is TRBV25-1, the J gene TRBJ2-1; D is unresolved. Germline CDR1 MGHDK, CDR2 SYGVNS. This CDR3 is 15 amino acids long. Trimming removed 3 bases from V and 0 bases from J, with 9 bases in between. The CDR3 DNA is TGTGCCAGCAGTGACCACAGCAGCTCCTACAATGAGCAGTTCTTC. Residues: CASSDHSSSYNEQFF.

This clonotype was observed a few times. The V gene is TRBV7-9, the J gene TRBJ1-1; D is unclear. Looked up from germline, CDR1 is SEHNR and CDR2 is FQNEAQ (reference sequence). Trimming removed 8 bases from V and 0 bases from J, with 7 bases in between. The CDR3 contains 12 residues. The CDR3: CASGFMNTEAFF. The CDR3 DNA follows: TGTGCCAGCGGATTTATGAACACTGAAGCTTTCTTT.

This clonotype was seen more than once but under ten times. The V gene is TRBV5-1, the J gene TRBJ2-1; 10 nucleotides align to TRBD1. The CDR3 has 16 amino acids. Germline CDR1 reads SGHRS; CDR2 reads YFSETQ. With V trimmed by 6 bases and J by 8 bases, 14 bases remained unmatched. The CDR3, as DNA: TGCGCCAGCACTCCCGGGACAGGGGTTCTTGCGGATGAGCAGTTCTTC. It codes for CASTPGTGVLADEQFF.

This clonotype was detected only a few times. This sequence joins TRBV7-8 and TRBJ1-2; D call uncertain. This CDR3 is built from 9 residues. Per the germline V gene, CDR1 is SGHVS and CDR2 is FQNEAQ. CDR3 residues: CARHNRYTF. CDR3 sequence (DNA): TGTGCTAGACACAATCGCTACACCTTC. Full variable domain (remainder filled in from reference TRBV7-8 and TRBJ1-2): GAGVSQSPRYKVAKRGQDVALRCDPISGHVSLFWYQQALGQGPEFLTYFQNEAQLDKSGLPSDRFFAERPEGSVSTLKIQRTQQEDSAVYLCARHNRYTFGSGTRLTVV.

The chain joins TRBV14 to TRBJ1-4; D is ambiguous. The CDR3 has 16 amino acids. Germline V gene lookup returns CDR1 SGHDN and CDR2 FVKESK. Trimming removed 1 base at V and 3 bases at J, with 12 bases between. The CDR3 here is CASSQGQTGSNEKLFF. CDR3 DNA: TGTGCCAGCAGCCAAGGGCAGACCGGGTCTAATGAAAAACTGTTTTTT.

In regard to this clonotype: The conserved closing phenylalanine or tryptophan is absent in this CDR3, likely reflecting a read error. The chain couples TRBV7-2 to TRBJ1-1; unclear D gene. With 5 bases removed from V and 1 base from J, the gap between germline ends came to 11 bases. Germline CDR1 SGHTA, CDR2 FQGNSA. CDR3 length: 14 amino acids. In DNA form, the CDR3 reads TGTGCCAGCAGCCTGCTCGGGAAGAACACTGAAGCTTTCGTT. As protein: CASSLLGKNTEAFV.

This clonotype appeared many times. The rearrangement joins TRBV6-5 to TRBJ1-2, with 8 positions matching TRBD1. In germline, CDR1 is MNHEY, CDR2 SVGAGI. This CDR3 spans 15 amino acids. J lost 4 bases, V lost 4 bases, and 8 bases had no gene match. The CDR3 sequence is CASSLQGGSSYGYTF. The CDR3 bases are TGTGCCAGCAGTTTACAGGGGGGGAGTAGCTATGGCTACACCTTC.

V is TRBV7-2 and J is TRBJ1-5; no clear D. The CDR3 is 15 amino acids. Germline V CDR1 and CDR2: SGHTA, FQGNSA. Trimming stripped 5 bases from V and 0 bases from J, with 11 bases between. The CDR3 reads CASSLPGTSNQPQHF. The DNA for the CDR3 is TGTGCCAGCAGCCTGCCGGGAACTAGCAATCAGCCCCAGCATTTT.

This rearrangement joins TRBV25-1 to TRBJ2-1; weak D call: TRBD2 (6 bases). V was cut by 5 bases and J by 8 bases, with 7 bases left in between. There are 11 residues in the CDR3. CDR1 and CDR2 from the germline V gene are MGHDK and SYGVNS. This CDR3 reads CASSRRDEQFF. The CDR3 DNA reads as TGTGCCAGCAGTAGGAGGGATGAGCAGTTCTTC.

This clonotype was seen many times. The V call is TRBV28, the J call TRBJ2-1; TRBD2 might be the D (6 bases). V lost 8 bases, J lost 0 bases, and 20 bases lay in between. This CDR3 has 17 amino acids. Germline loops: CDR1 MDHEN, CDR2 SYDVKM. CDR3 nucleotides: TGTGCCAGCTGTGTCGGGGGAGGCGCCAGCTCCTACAATGAGCAGTTCTTC. Encoded protein: CASCVGGGASSYNEQFF. Full variable domain (rest looked up from reference TRBV28 and TRBJ2-1): DVKVTQSSRYLVKRTGEKVFLECVQDMDHENMFWYRQDPGLGLRLIYFSYDVKMKEKGDIPEGYSVSREKKERFSLILESASTNQTSMYLCASCVGGGASSYNEQFFGPGTRLTVL.

This clonotype has more than one count but fewer than ten. The chain links TRBV7-9 to TRBJ2-1; 8 positions match TRBD2. The CDR3 loop spans 18 amino acids. V trimming: 1 base; J trimming: 1 base; junction bases outside the gene matches: 9. Germline V gives CDR1 SEHNR, CDR2 FQNEAQ (reference sequence). This CDR3 is CASSLVFSGGASYNEQFF. DNA of the CDR3: TGTGCCAGCAGCTTAGTGTTCAGCGGGGGAGCTTCCTACAATGAGCAGTTCTTC.

This clonotype was seen a handful of times. The rearrangement links TRBV12-3 or TRBV12-4 to TRBJ2-7; unclear D gene. Trimming took off 3 bases at V and 5 bases at J, with 20 bases between the two ends. The CDR3 totals 16 residues. The CDR3 loop reads CASSFGVGRNRDEQYF. CDR3 sequence (DNA): TGTGCCAGCAGTTTTGGGGTTGGGCGCAACCGGGACGAGCAGTACTTC.

This clonotype was seen only a few times. The gene calls are TRBV7-2 and TRBJ2-3, with 10 bases lining up with TRBD2. This CDR3 spans 17 amino acids. The V gene's germline CDR1 is SGHTA and CDR2 FQGNSA. V was clipped by 0 bases and J by 5 bases; unmatched bases: 8. Written as DNA, the CDR3 is TGTGCCAGCAGCTTAGCGGCAGCGGGGGGGGCGGGAGATACGCAGTATTTT. The encoded protein is CASSLAAAGGAGDTQYF.